This T cell receptor (beta chain) was sequenced during a study of blood T cell repertoires in COVID-19. At the level of the study: Whether acute or convalescent, the COVID-19 samples came from the United States, Italy and Spain. Sources were T cells, B-cell-depleted T cells, or PBMCs; the material itself was cDNA or gDNA.

Methods used by the authors: It was from reference gene primer amplification that nucleated cell counts were estimated. Sequencing was performed with immunoSEQ multiplex PCR; in TCRdb, only in-frame clones are kept and a portion is missing. V, J and clone size derive from that table, while D and trimming were established from the DNA sequence. The sample has some 290,000 clones, around 90% seen once. Germline loops: CDR1 KGHSH, CDR2 LQKENI. Trimming took 2 bases from V and 6 from J, leaving 13 bases between them. CDR3 length equals 14 residues. The sample taken for sequencing was peripheral blood. This receptor was obtained from a woman aged 45-59 years who had recovered from COVID-19. The chain has TRBV18 and TRBJ1-1; D might be TRBD1 (5 bases). The CDR3: CASSPGGDLAEAFF. For the CDR3, the DNA is TGTGCCAGCTCACCAGGAGGGGACCTAGCTGAAGCTTTCTTT. The full variable domain, completed using reference TRBV18 and TRBJ1-1, is NAGVMQNPRHLVRRRGQEARLRCSPMKGHSHVYWYRQLPEEGLKFMVYLQKENIIDESGMPKERFSAEFPKEGPSILRIQQVVRGDSAAYFCASSPGGDLAEAFFGQGTRLTVV.